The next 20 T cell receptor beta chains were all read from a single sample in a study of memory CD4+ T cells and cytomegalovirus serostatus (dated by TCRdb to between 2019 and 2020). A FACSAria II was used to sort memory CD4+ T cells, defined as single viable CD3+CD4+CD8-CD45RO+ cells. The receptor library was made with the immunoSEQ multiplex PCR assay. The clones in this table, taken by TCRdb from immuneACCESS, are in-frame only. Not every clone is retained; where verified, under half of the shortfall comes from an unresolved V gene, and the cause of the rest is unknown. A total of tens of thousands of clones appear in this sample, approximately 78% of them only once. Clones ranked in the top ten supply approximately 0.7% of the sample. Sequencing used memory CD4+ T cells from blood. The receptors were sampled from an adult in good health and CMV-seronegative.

In DNA, the CDR3 is TGTGCCAGCAGCGCACCGGGACAGGGTCGGGAGACCCAGTACTTC. This encodes CASSAPGQGRETQYF. The chain has TRBV7-6 and TRBJ2-5; TRBD1 matches at 9 bases. V shed 5 bases and J 5 bases; nucleotides not matched to a gene: 9. CDR3 length: 15 residues. CDR1 SGHVS and CDR2 FNYEAQ come from the germline V gene.

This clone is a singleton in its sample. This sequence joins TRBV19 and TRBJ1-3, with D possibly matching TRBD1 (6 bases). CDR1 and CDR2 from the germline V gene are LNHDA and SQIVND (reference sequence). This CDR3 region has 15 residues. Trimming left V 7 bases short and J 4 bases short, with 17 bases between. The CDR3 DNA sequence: TGTGCCAGTACCAACAACAGGGTAGGCGGAAACACCATATATTTT. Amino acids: CASTNNRVGGNTIYF.

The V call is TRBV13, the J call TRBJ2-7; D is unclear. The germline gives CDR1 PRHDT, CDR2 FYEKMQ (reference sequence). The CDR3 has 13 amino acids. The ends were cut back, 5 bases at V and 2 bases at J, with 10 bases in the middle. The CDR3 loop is CASSPVRAYEQYF. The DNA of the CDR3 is TGTGCCAGCAGCCCAGTAAGGGCCTACGAGCAGTACTTC.

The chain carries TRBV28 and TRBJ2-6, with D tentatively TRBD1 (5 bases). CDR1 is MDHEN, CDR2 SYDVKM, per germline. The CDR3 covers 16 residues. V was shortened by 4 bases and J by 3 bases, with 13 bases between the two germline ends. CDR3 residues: CASSSLRVFGANVLTF. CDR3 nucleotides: TGTGCCAGCAGTTCACTCAGGGTTTTTGGGGCCAACGTCCTGACTTTC.

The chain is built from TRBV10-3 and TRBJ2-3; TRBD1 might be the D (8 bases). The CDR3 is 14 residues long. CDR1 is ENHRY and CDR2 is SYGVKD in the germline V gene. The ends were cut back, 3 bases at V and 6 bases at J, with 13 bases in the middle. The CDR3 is CAISETGGGDTQYF. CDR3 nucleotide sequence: TGTGCCATCAGTGAAACAGGGGGGGGCGATACGCAGTATTTT.

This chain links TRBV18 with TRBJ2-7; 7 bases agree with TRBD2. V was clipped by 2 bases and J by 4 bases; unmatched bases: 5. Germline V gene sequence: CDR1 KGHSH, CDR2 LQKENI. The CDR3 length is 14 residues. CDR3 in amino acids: CASSPKGLPYEQYF. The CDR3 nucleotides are TGTGCCAGCTCACCAAAGGGACTACCTTACGAGCAGTACTTC.

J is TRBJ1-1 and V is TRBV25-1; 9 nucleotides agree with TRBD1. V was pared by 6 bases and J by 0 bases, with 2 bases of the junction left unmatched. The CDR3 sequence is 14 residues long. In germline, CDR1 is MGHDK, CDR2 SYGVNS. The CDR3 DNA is TGTGCCAGCAGGGGACAGGGCATGAACACTGAAGCTTTCTTT. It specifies CASRGQGMNTEAFF.

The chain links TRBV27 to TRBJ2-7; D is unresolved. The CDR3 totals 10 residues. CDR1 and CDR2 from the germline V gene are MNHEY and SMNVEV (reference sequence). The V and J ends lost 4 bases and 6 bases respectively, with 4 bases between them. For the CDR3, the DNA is TGTGCCAGCAGTTCAATCGAGCAGTACTTC. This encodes CASSSIEQYF.

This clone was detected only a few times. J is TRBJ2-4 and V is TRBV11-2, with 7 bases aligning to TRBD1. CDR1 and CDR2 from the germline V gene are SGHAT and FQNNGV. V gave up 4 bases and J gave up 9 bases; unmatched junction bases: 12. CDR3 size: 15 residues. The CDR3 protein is CASSSLQGRPRIQYF. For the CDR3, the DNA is TGTGCCAGCAGCTCCCTACAGGGGCGACCACGCATTCAGTACTTC.

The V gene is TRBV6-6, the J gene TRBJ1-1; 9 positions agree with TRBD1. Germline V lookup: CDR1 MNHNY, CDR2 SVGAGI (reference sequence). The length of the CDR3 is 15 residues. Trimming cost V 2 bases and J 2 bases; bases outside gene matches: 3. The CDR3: CASSYPQGANTEAFF. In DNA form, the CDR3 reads TGTGCCAGCAGTTACCCACAGGGGGCAAACACTGAAGCTTTCTTT.

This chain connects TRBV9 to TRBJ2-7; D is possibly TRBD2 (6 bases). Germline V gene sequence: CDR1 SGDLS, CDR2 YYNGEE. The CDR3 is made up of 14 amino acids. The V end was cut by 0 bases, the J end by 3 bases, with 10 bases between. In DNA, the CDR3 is TGTGCCAGCAGCGTAGCCGGGGGTAACTACGAGCAGTACTTC. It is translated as CASSVAGGNYEQYF.

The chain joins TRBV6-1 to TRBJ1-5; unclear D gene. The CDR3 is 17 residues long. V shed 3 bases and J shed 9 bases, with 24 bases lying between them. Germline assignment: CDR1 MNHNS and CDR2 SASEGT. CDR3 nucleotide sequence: TGTGCCAGCAGTGACGAAGTAATAGGGTTACAGAAAAGGCCCCAGCATTTT. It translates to CASSDEVIGLQKRPQHF.

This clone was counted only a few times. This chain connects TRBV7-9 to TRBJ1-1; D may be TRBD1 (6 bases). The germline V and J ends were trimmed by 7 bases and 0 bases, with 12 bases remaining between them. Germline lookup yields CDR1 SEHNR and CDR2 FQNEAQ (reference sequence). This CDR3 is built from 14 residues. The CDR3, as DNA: TGTGCCAGCACACTAGGGGGATTGAACACTGAAGCTTTCTTT. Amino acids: CASTLGGLNTEAFF.

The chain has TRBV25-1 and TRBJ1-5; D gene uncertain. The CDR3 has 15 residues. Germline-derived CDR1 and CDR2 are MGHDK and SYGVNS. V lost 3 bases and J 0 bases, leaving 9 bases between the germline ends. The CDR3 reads CASSDKQNSNQPQHF. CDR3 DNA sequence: TGTGCCAGCAGTGATAAACAAAATAGCAATCAGCCCCAGCATTTT. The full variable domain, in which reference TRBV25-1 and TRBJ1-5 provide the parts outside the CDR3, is EADIYQTPRYLVIGTGKKITLECSQTMGHDKMYWYQQDPGMELHLIHYSYGVNSTEKGDLSSESTVSRIRTEHFPLTLESARPSHTSQYLCASSDKQNSNQPQHFGDGTRLSIL.

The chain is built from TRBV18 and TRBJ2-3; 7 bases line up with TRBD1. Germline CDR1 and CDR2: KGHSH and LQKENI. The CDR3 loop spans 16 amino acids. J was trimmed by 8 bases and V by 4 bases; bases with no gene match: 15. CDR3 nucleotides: TGTGCCAGCTCACTTTCCCCAGGGACAGAGAGGGGTACGCAGTATTTT. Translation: CASSLSPGTERGTQYF.

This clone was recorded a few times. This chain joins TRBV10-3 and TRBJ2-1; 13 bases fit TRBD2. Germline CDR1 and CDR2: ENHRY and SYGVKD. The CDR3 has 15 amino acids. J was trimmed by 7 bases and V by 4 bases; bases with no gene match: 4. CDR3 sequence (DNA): TGTGCCATCAGTGGGGGACTAGCGGGACCGAATGAGCAGTTCTTC. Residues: CAISGGLAGPNEQFF.

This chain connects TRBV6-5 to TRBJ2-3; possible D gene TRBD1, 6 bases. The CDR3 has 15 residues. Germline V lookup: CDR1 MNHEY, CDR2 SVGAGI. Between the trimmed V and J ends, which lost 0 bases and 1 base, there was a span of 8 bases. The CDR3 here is CASSYSNRGTDTQYF. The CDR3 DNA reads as TGTGCCAGCAGTTACTCGAACAGGGGCACAGATACGCAGTATTTT.

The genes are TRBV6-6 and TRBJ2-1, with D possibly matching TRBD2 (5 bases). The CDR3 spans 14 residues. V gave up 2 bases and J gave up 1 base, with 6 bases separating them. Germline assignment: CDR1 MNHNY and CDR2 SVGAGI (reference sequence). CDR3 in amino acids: CASSYRESYNEQFF. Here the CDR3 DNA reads TGTGCCAGCAGTTACCGGGAATCCTACAATGAGCAGTTCTTC.

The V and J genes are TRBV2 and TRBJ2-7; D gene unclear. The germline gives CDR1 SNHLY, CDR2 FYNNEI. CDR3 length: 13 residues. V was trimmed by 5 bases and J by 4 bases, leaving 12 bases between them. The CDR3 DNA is TGTGCCAGCAGTCCAAGAGCCACATACGAGCAGTACTTC. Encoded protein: CASSPRATYEQYF.

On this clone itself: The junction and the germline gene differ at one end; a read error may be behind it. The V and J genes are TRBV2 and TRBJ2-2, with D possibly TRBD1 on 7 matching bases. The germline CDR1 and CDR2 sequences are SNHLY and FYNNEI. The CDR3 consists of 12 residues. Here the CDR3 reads CASSEATGEVFF. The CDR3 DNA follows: TGTGCCAGCAGTGAAGCTACAGGGGAGGTGTTTTTT. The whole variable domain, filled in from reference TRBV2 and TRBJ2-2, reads EPEVTQTPSHQVTQMGQEVILRCVPISNHLYFYWYRQILGQKVEFLVSFYNNEISEKSEIFDDQFSVERPDGSNFTLKIRSTKLEDSAMYFCASSEATGEVFFGEGSRLTVL.